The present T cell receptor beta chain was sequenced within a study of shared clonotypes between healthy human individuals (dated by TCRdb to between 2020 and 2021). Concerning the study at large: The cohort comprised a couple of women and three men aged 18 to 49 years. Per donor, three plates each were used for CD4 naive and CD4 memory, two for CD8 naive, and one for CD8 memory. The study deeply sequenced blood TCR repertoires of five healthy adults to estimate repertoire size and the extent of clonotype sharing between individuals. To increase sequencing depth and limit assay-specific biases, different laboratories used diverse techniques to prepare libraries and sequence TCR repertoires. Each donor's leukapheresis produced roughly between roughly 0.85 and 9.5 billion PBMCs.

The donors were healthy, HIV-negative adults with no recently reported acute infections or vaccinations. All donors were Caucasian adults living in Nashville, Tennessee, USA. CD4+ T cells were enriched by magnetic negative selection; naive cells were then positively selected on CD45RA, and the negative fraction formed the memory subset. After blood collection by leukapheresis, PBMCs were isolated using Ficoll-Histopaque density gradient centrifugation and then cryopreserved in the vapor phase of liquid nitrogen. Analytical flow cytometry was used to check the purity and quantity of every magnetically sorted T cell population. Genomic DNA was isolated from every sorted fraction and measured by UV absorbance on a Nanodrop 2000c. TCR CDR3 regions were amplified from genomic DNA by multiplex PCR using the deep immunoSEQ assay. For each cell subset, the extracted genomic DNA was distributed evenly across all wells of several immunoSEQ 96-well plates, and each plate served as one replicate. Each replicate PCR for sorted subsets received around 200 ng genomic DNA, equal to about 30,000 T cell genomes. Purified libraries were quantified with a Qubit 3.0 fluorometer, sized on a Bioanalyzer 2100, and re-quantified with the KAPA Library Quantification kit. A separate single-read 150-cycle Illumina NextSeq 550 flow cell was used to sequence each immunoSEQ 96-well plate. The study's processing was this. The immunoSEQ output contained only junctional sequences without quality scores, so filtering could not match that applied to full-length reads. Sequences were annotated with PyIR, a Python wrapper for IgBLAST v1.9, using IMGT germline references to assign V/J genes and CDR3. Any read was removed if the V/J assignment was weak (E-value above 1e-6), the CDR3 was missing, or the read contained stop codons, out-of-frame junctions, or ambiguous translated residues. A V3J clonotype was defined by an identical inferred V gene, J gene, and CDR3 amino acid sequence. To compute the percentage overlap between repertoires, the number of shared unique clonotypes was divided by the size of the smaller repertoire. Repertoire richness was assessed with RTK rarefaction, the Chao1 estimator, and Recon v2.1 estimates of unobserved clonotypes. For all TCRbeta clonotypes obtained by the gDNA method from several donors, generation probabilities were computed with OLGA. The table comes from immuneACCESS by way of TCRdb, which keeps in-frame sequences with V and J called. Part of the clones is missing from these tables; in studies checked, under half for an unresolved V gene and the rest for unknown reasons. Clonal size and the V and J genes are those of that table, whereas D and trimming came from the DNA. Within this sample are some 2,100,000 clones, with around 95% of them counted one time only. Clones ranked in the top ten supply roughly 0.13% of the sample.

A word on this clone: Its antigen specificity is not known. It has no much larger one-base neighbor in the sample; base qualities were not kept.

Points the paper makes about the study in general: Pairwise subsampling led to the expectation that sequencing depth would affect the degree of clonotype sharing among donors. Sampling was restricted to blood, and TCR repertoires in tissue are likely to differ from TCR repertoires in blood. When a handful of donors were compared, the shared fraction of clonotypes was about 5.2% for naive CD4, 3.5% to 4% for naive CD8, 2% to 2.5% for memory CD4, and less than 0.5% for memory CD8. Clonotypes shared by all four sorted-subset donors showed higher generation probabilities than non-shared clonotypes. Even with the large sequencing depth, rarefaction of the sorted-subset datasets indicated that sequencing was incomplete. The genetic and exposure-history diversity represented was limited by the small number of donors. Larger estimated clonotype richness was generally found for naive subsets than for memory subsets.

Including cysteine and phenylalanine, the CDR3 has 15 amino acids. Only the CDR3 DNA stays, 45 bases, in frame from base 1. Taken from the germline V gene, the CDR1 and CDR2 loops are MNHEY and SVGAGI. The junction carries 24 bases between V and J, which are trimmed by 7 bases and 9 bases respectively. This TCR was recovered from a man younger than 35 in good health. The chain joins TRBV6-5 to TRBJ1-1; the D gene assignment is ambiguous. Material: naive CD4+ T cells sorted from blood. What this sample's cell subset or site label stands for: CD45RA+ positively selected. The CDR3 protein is CASTTRPREPKKAFF. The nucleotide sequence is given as TGTGCCAGCACCACTCGACCGAGGGAACCTAAAAAAGCTTTCTTT.